This paragraph covers one TCR beta chain sequence. This sample was taken from a study of glioma-infiltrating T cells after dendritic cell vaccination. Study-wide context: Dendritic cell vaccine was injected intradermally three times, biweekly.

PBMC sampling occurred before vaccination, two weeks after the third dose, and at progression. Germline V gene sequence: CDR1 SGHKS, CDR2 YYEKEE (reference sequence). The CDR3 runs to 14 residues. V trimming: 7 bases; J trimming: 7 bases; junction bases outside the gene matches: 8. TCRdb keeps only in-frame clones here, not all; method: immunoSEQ multiplex PCR. The profile shows about 30,000 clones, approximately 91% of them singletons. This TCR was recovered from a human donor with glioblastoma. The specimen was blood, collected before dendritic cell vaccination. This chain links TRBV5-5 with TRBJ2-3; 11 bases are shared with TRBD2. The CDR3 here is CASLLTSGVYTQYF. As DNA, the CDR3 is TGTGCCAGCCTTCTGACTAGCGGGGTTTATACGCAGTATTTT.